A single sample is the source of the 12 T cell receptor beta chains below, sequenced in a study of regulatory T cells in long-lasting Graves disease. This sample's time point: newly diagnosed GD, antithyroid drugs for less than 3 months. Following extraction of RNA from PBMCs, that RNA was used to make the TCR library. The TCR beta library used iRepertoire HTBI primers with Arm-PCR amplification of CDR3. In TCRdb, the multiplex PCR reads were re-called with MiXCR into one record per CDR3 protein. The sample has 510,000 or so distinct CDR3 sequences; about 12% are singletons. The same sample was also studied in work on T cells in Graves' hyperthyroidism and ophthalmopathy.

The source was peripheral blood mononuclear cells (PBMCs), collected at new diagnosis, from a patient treated with antithyroid drugs. Every receptor here comes from a woman younger than 45 with Graves disease.

The rearrangement links TRBV7-2 to TRBJ2-7; 10 positions agree with TRBD2. Per germline, CDR1 SGHTA and CDR2 FQGNSA. The CDR3 sequence is 16 residues long. The V gene end was trimmed by 3 bases and the J gene end by 1 base; junction bases not matched to a gene: 6. The CDR3 here is CASSLMGTSVSYEQYF. The DNA of the CDR3 is TGTGCCAGCAGCTTGATGGGGACTAGCGTATCCTACGAGCAGTACTTC.

This clonotype has at least ten counts. The chain combines TRBV19 with TRBJ1-2, with 10 nucleotides matching TRBD1. This CDR3 contains 13 residues. After removal of 10 bases from V and 7 bases from J, the junction contained 9 bases not matched to a gene. From germline, CDR1 is LNHDA and CDR2 SQIVND (reference sequence). CDR3 amino acids: CATRDRGASGYTF. DNA for the CDR3: TGTGCCACCCGGGACAGGGGAGCCTCTGGCTACACCTTC.

This clonotype has ten or more counts. The chain has TRBV24-1 and TRBJ2-5, with 9 nucleotides matching TRBD1. With V trimmed by 5 bases and J by 5 bases, 8 bases remained unmatched. The germline gives CDR1 KGHDR, CDR2 SFDVKD. This CDR3 region has 15 residues. CDR3 residues: CATSAWDRERETQYF. DNA of the CDR3: TGTGCCACCAGTGCGTGGGACAGGGAGCGGGAGACCCAGTACTTC.

This clonotype appeared many times. This rearrangement joins TRBV3-1 to TRBJ1-2; TRBD1 agrees at 8 bases. The CDR3 runs 17 residues. Germline V gene lookup returns CDR1 LGHDT and CDR2 YNNKEL (reference sequence). Germline trimming cut 4 bases from V and 4 bases from J; bases unmatched to any gene: 14. As DNA, the CDR3 is TGTGCCAGCAGCCCAAGGGGATCCCCGGACAGGGTCTATGGCTACACCTTC. Translation gives CASSPRGSPDRVYGYTF.

This clonotype came up a few times. The J gene is TRBJ2-7, the V gene TRBV29-1; tentative D call: TRBD2 (5 bases). This CDR3 has 13 residues. The germline V gene has CDR1 SQVTM and CDR2 ANQGSEA. The V end was cut by 6 bases, the J end by 4 bases, with 16 bases between. The CDR3: CSVPRESPYEQYF. The CDR3 nucleotides are TGCAGCGTCCCCCGGGAATCGCCTTACGAGCAGTACTTC.

Ten or more counts support this clonotype. The rearrangement joins TRBV28 to TRBJ2-7; D call uncertain. Trimming cost V 4 bases and J 2 bases, with 6 bases left between them. Per the germline V gene, CDR1 is MDHEN and CDR2 is SYDVKM. The CDR3 is made up of 12 amino acids. The CDR3 bases are TGTGCCAGCAGTTCCGCCGCCTACGAGCAGTACTTC. It encodes CASSSAAYEQYF.

This clonotype has a count of ten or more. This chain connects TRBV27 to TRBJ2-2; weak D call: TRBD2 (7 bases). Germline assignment: CDR1 MNHEY and CDR2 SMNVEV (reference sequence). Trimming left V 3 bases short and J 7 bases short, with 12 bases between. The CDR3 contains 14 residues. The CDR3 region has the DNA TGTGCCAGCAGTTTGGGGGGGGCAAGCGGGGAGCTGTTTTTT. The encoded protein is CASSLGGASGELFF.

This clonotype has ten or more counts. The chain recombines TRBV5-1 with TRBJ2-5, with D perhaps assigned TRBD1 or TRBD2 (5 bases each). Germline CDR1 reads SGHRS; CDR2 reads YFSETQ. CDR3 length: 14 amino acids. Trimming shortened V by 5 bases and J by 4 bases, and 15 bases separated the two germline ends. The CDR3 loop reads CASSNFGARETQYF. CDR3 in DNA: TGCGCCAGCAGTAATTTCGGGGCCAGAGAGACCCAGTACTTC.

This clonotype was recorded at least ten times. The chain carries TRBV7-2 and TRBJ2-3; the match to TRBD2 covers 9 bases. Germline V gene data show CDR1 as SGHTA and CDR2 as FQGNSA. This CDR3 contains 15 residues. V lost 3 bases to trimming and J lost 5 bases; unmatched junction nucleotides: 6. In DNA, the CDR3 is TGTGCCAGCAGCTTGGGCGGGAGGGCCGTAGATACGCAGTATTTT. This translates into CASSLGGRAVDTQYF.

This clonotype was detected a few times. The gene calls are TRBV6-2 or TRBV6-3 and TRBJ2-1, with 9 bases identical to TRBD2. Germline-derived CDR1 and CDR2 are MNHEY and SVGEGT. V was pared by 6 bases and J by 0 bases, with 6 bases of the junction left unmatched. This CDR3 comprises 16 residues. The CDR3 reads CASRNLTSGSYNEQFF. The CDR3 coding sequence is TGTGCCAGCAGGAATTTGACTAGCGGCTCCTACAATGAGCAGTTCTTC.

This clonotype appeared many times. The V call is TRBV28, the J call TRBJ1-1; 7 nucleotides line up with TRBD1. CDR1 is MDHEN and CDR2 is SYDVKM in the germline V gene. V gave up 4 bases and J gave up 5 bases; unmatched junction bases: 7. The CDR3 is 14 amino acids. The CDR3 DNA is TGTGCCAGCAGTTCCCTGACAGGGAGGACTGAAGCTTTCTTT. Its protein product is CASSSLTGRTEAFF.

This clonotype occurred many times. This rearrangement joins TRBV7-2 to TRBJ2-7; 9 bases map to TRBD1. With V trimmed by 5 bases and J by 5 bases, 7 bases remained unmatched. In germline, CDR1 is SGHTA, CDR2 FQGNSA. The CDR3 loop spans 14 amino acids. The CDR3 here is CASSVTGGVHEQYF. The CDR3 DNA follows: TGTGCCAGCAGCGTGACAGGGGGGGTCCACGAGCAGTACTTC. The full variable domain, rest sourced from reference TRBV7-2 and TRBJ2-7, is GAGVSQSPSNKVTEKGKDVELRCDPISGHTALYWYRQSLGQGLEFLIYFQGNSAPDKSGLPSDRFSAERTGGSVSTLTIQRTQQEDSAVYLCASSVTGGVHEQYFGPGTRLTVT.